The present entry profiles one T cell receptor (beta chain) with its context. Generated by immunoSEQ multiplex PCR, the TCRdb table keeps only in-frame clones and is missing some. Of around 79,000 clones listed, 90% to 95% were seen once; the top ten hold over 0.25%. The source of the sample is a study of technical replicates of blood from a few donors. The germline gives CDR1 MDHEN, CDR2 SYDVKM. The CDR3 spans 16 residues. V lost 6 bases to trimming and J lost 1 base, with 17 bases between them. Specimen: T cells isolated from PBMCs. The V call is TRBV28, the J call TRBJ2-3; maybe TRBD2 (6 bases). The origin of this receptor is a human donor in good health. CDR3 DNA sequence: TGTGCCAGCAGGACGGGAGCCTTGGGGGGCACAGATACGCAGTATTTT. This translates into CASRTGALGGTDTQYF.